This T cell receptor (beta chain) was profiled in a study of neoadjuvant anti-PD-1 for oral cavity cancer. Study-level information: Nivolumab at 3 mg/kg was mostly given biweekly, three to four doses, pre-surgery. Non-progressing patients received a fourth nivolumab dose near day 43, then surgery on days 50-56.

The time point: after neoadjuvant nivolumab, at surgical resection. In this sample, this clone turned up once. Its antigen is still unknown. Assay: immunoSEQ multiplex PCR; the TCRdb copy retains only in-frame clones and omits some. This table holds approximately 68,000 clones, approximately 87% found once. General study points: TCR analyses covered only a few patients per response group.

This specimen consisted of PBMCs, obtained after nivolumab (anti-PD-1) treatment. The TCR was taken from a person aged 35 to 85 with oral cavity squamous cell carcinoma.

The CDR3 DNA follows: TGTGCCATCGGGACGCAAACACCGAACACCGGGGAGCTGTTTTTT. This encodes CAIGTQTPNTGELFF. V is TRBV10-3 and J is TRBJ2-2; either TRBD1 or TRBD2 may fit D (5 bases each). The CDR3 extends over 15 amino acids. V was clipped by 8 bases and J by 0 bases, with 13 bases between them. The germline V gene has CDR1 ENHRY and CDR2 SYGVKD.